The clone carrying this T cell receptor (beta chain) was observed a few times. Its matching antigen is unknown. This entry belongs to a study of beta chain features in type 1 diabetes. Study outcomes and limitations: Shorter templates might be favored by PCR, equally in patients and controls. Sampled from patients, naive, central memory and Treg TCRB repertoires appeared more similar than those sampled from healthy donors. All four CD4+ subsets from Type 1 diabetes patients carried moderately but significantly shorter TCRB CDR3s.

Per the germline V gene, CDR1 is SGHRS and CDR2 is YFSETQ. This CDR3 spans 13 amino acids. V gave up 4 bases and J gave up 6 bases, with 11 bases separating them. As every portion of the isolated RNA was reverse transcribed, the sequencing read expressed TCRB transcripts. Clones were sequenced by immunoSEQ multiplex PCR, and TCRdb holds only the in-frame ones, with some missing. This table holds over 150,000 clones, about a tenth found once. Source material: central memory CD4+ T cells from blood. The chain employs TRBV5-1 and TRBJ2-1; the D is unclear. This TCR was sampled from a man younger than 40 with type 1 diabetes. The CDR3 coding sequence is TGCGCCAGCAGCGTGAACACCGTCAATGAGCAGTTCTTC. Amino acids: CASSVNTVNEQFF.